The present entry profiles one TCR beta chain with its context. The table lists this clonotype with many counts. The antigen this receptor binds is unknown. No base qualities exist here, and no much larger clone lies one base off it. The TCR beta CDR3 regions were amplified from RNA transcripts. A first-round RT-PCR of the TCR CDR3 used the HTBI primer set with the Qiagen OneStep RT-PCR kit. The libraries were constructed in a second round of multiplex PCR and then size-selected and purified. Paired-end sequencing of the libraries was performed with 100 bp reads on an Illumina HiSeq2000. As for the authors' bioinformatics: SOAPnuke was used to process the raw data, removing reads that contained adapters or uncalled bases, had a mean Phred below 15, or lacked an exact match to the constant primer or identifier. COPE v1.2.5 was used to merge the high-quality paired reads, and each unique nucleotide sequence was defined as a clonotype. MiTCR v1.1 was used to align the clonotypes against IMGT TRBV, TRBD and TRBJ reference segments. The analysis was restricted to V-J combinations with a frequency above 0.0001, which together covered 98% to 99.2% of the repertoires. The TCS score was defined as the ratio of F50 (clonal expansion) to E x V (chaos), calculated using BLOSUM62-based TCRdist between CDR3 peptides within each V-J. Welch's t-statistics and random forest reduced 514 V-J features to roughly 13, which were used in a naive Bayes classifier (R e1071). TCRdb reworked the public reads: Q25 trimming with fastp, MiXCR clone assembly, productive beta chains retained. Every entry covers one CDR3 protein and lists the most common genes and DNA from its rows. The V and J calls follow TCRdb's processing rather than the paper's. The sample table holds hundreds of thousands of distinct CDR3 sequences, of which approximately 15% were seen once. The ten largest account for around 23% of the sample.

A patient counted as having stable Graves' hyperthyroidism if no progression to ophthalmopathy occurred over 18 months of follow-up. Hyperthyroidism patients were newly diagnosed, had a disease duration of under 2 months, and were aged 18 to 65 years. The study excluded patients with uncontrolled infections, other autoimmune diseases, pregnancy or lactation. Diagnoses were based on clinical symptoms, serum thyroxine and TRAb, thyroid ultrasound and orbital computed tomography. PBMCs were isolated from roughly 10 ml of fresh peripheral blood by Ficoll-Paque density gradient centrifugation. Trizol reagent was used to extract total RNA, and RNA quality was then checked on an Agilent 2100 Bioanalyzer. The V and J ends are trimmed by 4 bases and 10 bases, leaving 16 bases between them. Measured from the cysteine to the phenylalanine, the CDR3 is 13 residues long. The entry retains the CDR3 DNA only, 39 bases that are in frame from base 1.

The entry originates in a study of T cells in Graves' hyperthyroidism and ophthalmopathy (dated by TCRdb to between 2018 and 2021). Describing the broader study: Peripheral blood was sampled at the time of initial diagnosis, prior to any treatment. To identify distinguishing TCR V-J signatures, a discovery cohort of roughly 100 patients was used, comprising roughly 45 with Graves' ophthalmopathy and approximately 57 with stable Graves' hyperthyroidism. An independent validation cohort of around 20 hyperthyroidism patients and more than 15 patients who later progressed to ophthalmopathy tested prospective prediction of ophthalmopathy. The 95 to 100 discovery patients were randomly divided into training and test sets at a 7:3 ratio. Thyroid tissue and blood T-cell repertoires from about six Graves' hyperthyroidism patients were also compared in the study. Following sampling, methimazole starting at 30 mg daily was given to hyperthyroidism patients, and high-dose intravenous methylprednisolone was given to ophthalmopathy patients. The paper describes TCR Vbeta CDR3 sequencing of 140 or so peripheral blood samples, made up of fewer than 50 ophthalmopathy patients, roughly 75 hyperthyroidism patients and some 17 progressor patients.

The research as a whole found: Blood samples also contained most of the expanded thyroid clonotypes (frequency above 0.001), which suggests that blood repertoires may reflect thyroid immune responses. During validation, the model predicted progression to ophthalmopathy a median of about 6.5 months ahead of onset, with roughly 65% sensitivity and about 75% specificity. In cross-validation, a model built on a 13 V-J signature told ophthalmopathy apart from stable hyperthyroidism with 87.88% sensitivity and 81% to 82% specificity, and in testing the same model reached 80%/75%. No statistical method was used to set the sample size in advance, and investigators knew the group allocation.

The clonotype was recovered from a woman aged 25 to 39 with Graves' hyperthyroidism. Material: blood. The sequence is built from TRBV12-3 or TRBV12-4 and TRBJ1-1, with no D gene named confidently. The sequence in DNA is TGTGCCAGCAGTTCCGGGCCCCCGATCGGAGCTTTCTTT. The resulting protein is CASSSGPPIGAFF.